This T cell receptor (beta chain) was sequenced in a study of immune evolution from preneoplasia to lung adenocarcinoma. Study-level findings and limits: Compared with EGFR-mutant or double wild-type lesions, KRAS-mutant nodules were more clonal.

The CDR3 is 11 residues long. Germline V gene lookup returns CDR1 MNHNS and CDR2 SASEGT. The V gene lost 4 bases and the J gene lost 9 bases, with 9 bases spanning the gap. Using immunoSEQ multiplex PCR, the repertoire was profiled, and TCRdb retains in-frame clones only, with some absent. The repertoire consists of over 11,000 clones, with 75% to 90% occurring once and the leading ten covering roughly 5%. Remarks on this clone: What it binds is not known.

The source of this sequence is a person between 65 and 79 years old with lung adenocarcinoma. Sequenced sample: FFPE minimally invasive lung adenocarcinoma tissue. The chain recombines TRBV6-1 with TRBJ1-1; unclear D gene. The CDR3: CASSARSKAFF. Written as DNA, the CDR3 is TGTGCCAGCAGTGCACGCTCCAAAGCTTTCTTT.